This TCR beta chain was recorded in a study of cytomegalovirus exposure and HLA in healthy donors. V shed 3 bases, J shed 6 bases, and the junction held 17 bases outside the gene matches. Germline V gives CDR1 SGHDT, CDR2 YYEEEE. This CDR3 has 18 residues. The study ran its PCR with 60 Vbeta and 13 Jbeta primers. TCRdb's copy holds only in-frame clones and misses some; the assay was immunoSEQ multiplex PCR. The table includes 150,000 or so clones, about three quarters detected once. Sequenced material: PBMCs. This receptor was obtained from a girl between 10 and 17 years old in good health and CMV-seronegative. This chain links TRBV5-6 with TRBJ2-5, with 10 bases identical to TRBD2. In DNA, the CDR3 is TGTGCCAGCAGCTCCAGCTTCGGTCAAGCGGGGGGGTTTAAGACCCAGTACTTC. Translation: CASSSSFGQAGGFKTQYF.